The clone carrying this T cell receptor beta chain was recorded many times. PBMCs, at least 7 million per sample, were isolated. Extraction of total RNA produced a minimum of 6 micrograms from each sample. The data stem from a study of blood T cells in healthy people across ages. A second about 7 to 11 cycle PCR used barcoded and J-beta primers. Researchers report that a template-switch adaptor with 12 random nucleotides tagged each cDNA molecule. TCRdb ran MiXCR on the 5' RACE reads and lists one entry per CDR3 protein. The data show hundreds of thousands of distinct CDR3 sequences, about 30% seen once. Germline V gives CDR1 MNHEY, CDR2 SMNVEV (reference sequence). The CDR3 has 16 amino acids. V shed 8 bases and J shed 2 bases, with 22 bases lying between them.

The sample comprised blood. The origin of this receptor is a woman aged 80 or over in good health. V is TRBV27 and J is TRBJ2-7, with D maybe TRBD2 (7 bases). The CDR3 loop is CASSIGLGGATYEQYF. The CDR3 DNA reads TGTGCCAGCTCTATAGGCTTGGGGGGGGCGACCTACGAGCAGTACTTC.